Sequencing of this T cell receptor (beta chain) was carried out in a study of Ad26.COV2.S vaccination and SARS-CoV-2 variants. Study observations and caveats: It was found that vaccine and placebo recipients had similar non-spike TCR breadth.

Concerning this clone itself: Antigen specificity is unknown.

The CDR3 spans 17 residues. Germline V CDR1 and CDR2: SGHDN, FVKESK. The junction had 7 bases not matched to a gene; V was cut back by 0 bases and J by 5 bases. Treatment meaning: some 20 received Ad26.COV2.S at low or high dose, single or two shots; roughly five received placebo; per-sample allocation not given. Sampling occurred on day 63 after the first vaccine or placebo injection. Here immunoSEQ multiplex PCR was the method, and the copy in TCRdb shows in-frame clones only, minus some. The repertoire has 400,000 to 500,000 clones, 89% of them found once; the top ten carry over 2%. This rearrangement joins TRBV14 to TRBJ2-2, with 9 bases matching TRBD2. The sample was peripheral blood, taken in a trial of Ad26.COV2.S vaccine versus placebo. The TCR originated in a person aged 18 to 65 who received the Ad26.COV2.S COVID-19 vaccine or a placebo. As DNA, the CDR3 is TGTGCCAGCAGCCAAGATTATTGGAGCGGGAGGACCGGGGAGCTGTTTTTT. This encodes CASSQDYWSGRTGELFF.